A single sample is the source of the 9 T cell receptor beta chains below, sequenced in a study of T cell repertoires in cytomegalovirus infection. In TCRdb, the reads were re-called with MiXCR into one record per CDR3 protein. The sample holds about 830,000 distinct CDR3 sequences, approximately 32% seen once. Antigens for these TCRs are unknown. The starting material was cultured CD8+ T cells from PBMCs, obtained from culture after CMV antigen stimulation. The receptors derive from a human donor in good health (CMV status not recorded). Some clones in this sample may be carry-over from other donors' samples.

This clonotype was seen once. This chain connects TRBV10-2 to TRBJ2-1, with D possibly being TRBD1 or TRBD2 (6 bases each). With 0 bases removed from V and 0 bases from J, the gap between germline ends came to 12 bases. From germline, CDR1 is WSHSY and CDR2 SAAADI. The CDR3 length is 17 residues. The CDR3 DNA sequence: TGCGCCAGCAGTGAGTCATGGGGGGCAAGCTCCTACAATGAGCAGTTCTTC. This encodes CASSESWGASSYNEQFF.

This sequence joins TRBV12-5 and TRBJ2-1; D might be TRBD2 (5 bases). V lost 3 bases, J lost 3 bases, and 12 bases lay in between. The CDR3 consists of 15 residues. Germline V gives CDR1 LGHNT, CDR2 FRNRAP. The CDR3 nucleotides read TGTGCTAGTGGTTTCGAAGGACTCCACTACAATGAGCAGTTCTTC. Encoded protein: CASGFEGLHYNEQFF.

The CDR3, as DNA: TGTGCCAGCAGATCCACTAGCGGGGGGACCTTCACAGATACGCAGTATTTT. Amino acid sequence: CASRSTSGGTFTDTQYF. The V gene is TRBV2, the J gene TRBJ2-3; 12 bases are shared with TRBD2. There are 17 residues in the CDR3. With 6 bases clipped from V and 2 bases from J, the junction kept 9 bases outside the gene matches. CDR1 and CDR2 (germline): SNHLY, FYNNEI.

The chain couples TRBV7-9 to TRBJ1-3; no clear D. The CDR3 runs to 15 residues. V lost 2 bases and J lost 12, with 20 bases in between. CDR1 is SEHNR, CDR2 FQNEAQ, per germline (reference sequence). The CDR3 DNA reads TGTGCCAGCAGCTTACGAGGAGCTAGGTCCGGAGGCATATATTTT. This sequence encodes CASSLRGARSGGIYF.

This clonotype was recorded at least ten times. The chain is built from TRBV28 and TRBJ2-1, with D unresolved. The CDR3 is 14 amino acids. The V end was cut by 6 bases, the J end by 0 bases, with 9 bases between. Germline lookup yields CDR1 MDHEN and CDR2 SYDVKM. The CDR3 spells CASSRHSSYNEQFF. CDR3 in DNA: TGTGCCAGCAGCCGACACTCCTCCTACAATGAGCAGTTCTTC. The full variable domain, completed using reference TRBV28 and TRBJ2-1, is DVKVTQSSRYLVKRTGEKVFLECVQDMDHENMFWYRQDPGLGLRLIYFSYDVKMKEKGDIPEGYSVSREKKERFSLILESASTNQTSMYLCASSRHSSYNEQFFGPGTRLTVL.

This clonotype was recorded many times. CDR3 nucleotides: TGTGCCAGCAGCTCAACTAGCGGGGCTTACAATGAGCAGTTCTTC. It codes for CASSSTSGAYNEQFF. This chain connects TRBV7-6 to TRBJ2-1, with 10 bases lining up with TRBD2. With V trimmed by 4 bases and J by 4 bases, 4 bases remained unmatched. The CDR3 has 15 residues. CDR1 is SGHVS and CDR2 is FNYEAQ in the germline V gene.

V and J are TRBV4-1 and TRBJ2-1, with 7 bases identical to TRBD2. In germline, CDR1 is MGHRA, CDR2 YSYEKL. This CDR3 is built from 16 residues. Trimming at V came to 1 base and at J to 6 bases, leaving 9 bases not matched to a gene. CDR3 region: CASSQAGLGGFNEQFF. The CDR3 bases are TGCGCCAGCAGCCAAGCCGGACTAGGCGGGTTCAATGAGCAGTTCTTC.

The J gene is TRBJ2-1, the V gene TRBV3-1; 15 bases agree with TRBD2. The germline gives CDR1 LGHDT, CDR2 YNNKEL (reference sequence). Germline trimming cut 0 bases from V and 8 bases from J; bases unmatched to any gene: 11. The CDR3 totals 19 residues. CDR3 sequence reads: CASSQDRSGLAGGHYEQFF. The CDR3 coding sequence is TGTGCCAGCAGCCAAGACCGGTCTGGACTAGCGGGGGGGCATTATGAGCAGTTCTTC.

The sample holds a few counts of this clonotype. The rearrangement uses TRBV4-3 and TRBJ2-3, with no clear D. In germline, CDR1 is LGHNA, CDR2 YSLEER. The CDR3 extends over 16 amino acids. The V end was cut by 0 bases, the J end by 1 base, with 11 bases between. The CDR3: CASSQDHLRGTDTQYF. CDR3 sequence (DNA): TGCGCCAGCAGCCAAGATCATCTACGAGGCACAGATACGCAGTATTTT.